This is a list of T cell receptor beta chains from one sample in a study of control samples from healthy donors and cancer patients. Measured with immunoSEQ multiplex PCR; TCRdb has only the in-frame clones, and not every one. The sample yields 70,000 to 80,000 clones, 84% seen once. The sample comprised blood. These receptors all stem from a man aged 50 to 60 in good health. The CDR3 runs from the conserved cysteine through the conserved F or W. D genes are given only for firm matches. Where a row states a size, it is once, few, many or the class of an expanded clone; other rows omit it.

TRBV3-1/TRBV3-2	.	TRBD1	TRBJ1-6	CASSPGTGVRSPLHF	TGTGCCAGCAGCCCGGGGACAGGGGTCCGTTCACCCCTCCACTTT
TRBV23-1	.	.	TRBJ2-5	CASSQSSDSRETQYF	TGCGCCAGCAGTCAATCTTCGGACTCCCGGGAGACCCAGTACTTC
TRBV19	.	TRBD1	TRBJ2-4	CASSIASDRAKKNIQYF	TGTGCCAGTAGTATAGCCTCGGACAGGGCTAAAAAAAACATTCAGTACTTC
TRBV5-1	.	TRBD2	TRBJ2-1	CASSLIGSGSYNEQFF	TGCGCCAGCAGCTTGATTGGTAGCGGGTCCTACAATGAGCAGTTCTTC
TRBV6-2/TRBV6-3	.	TRBD1	TRBJ1-2	CASSYARQGSIYGYTF	TGTGCCAGCAGTTACGCGAGACAGGGTTCAATCTATGGCTACACCTTC
TRBV3-1/TRBV3-2	.	.	TRBJ1-4	CASSQDRTATNEKLFF	TGTGCCAGCAGCCAAGATCGTACAGCAACTAATGAAAAACTGTTTTTT
TRBV19	few	TRBD1	TRBJ1-2	CASSSNLGQGRLGYTF	TGTGCCAGTAGTTCAAATCTTGGACAGGGAAGATTGGGCTACACCTTC
TRBV5-4	.	TRBD2	TRBJ2-3	CASSSGGGARTDTQYF	TGTGCCAGCAGCTCTGGCGGGGGGGCCCGCACAGATACGCAGTATTTT
TRBV11-3	.	TRBD1	TRBJ1-2	CASSIPRTGRPLSF	TGTGCCAGCAGCATCCCCAGGACAGGGAGACCCTTATCCTTC
TRBV5-1	.	.	TRBJ2-3	CASSSGSYLDTQYF	TGCGCCAGCAGCTCCGGGTCTTACCTGGATACGCAGTATTTT
TRBV5-1	.	.	TRBJ1-1	CASSLMGGRGTEAFF	TGCGCCAGCAGCTTGATGGGGGGGCGAGGCACTGAAGCTTTCTTT
TRBV19	.	TRBD1	TRBJ1-3	CASNPDRVLGNTIYF	TGTGCCAGTAACCCGGACAGGGTTCTTGGAAACACCATATATTTT
TRBV7-2	.	.	TRBJ1-3	CASSLAWGSGNTIYF	TGTGCCAGCAGCTTAGCCTGGGGGTCGGGAAACACCATATATTTT
TRBV18	few	.	TRBJ2-3	CASSANGPPDTQYF	TGTGCCAGCTCAGCCAATGGCCCCCCAGATACGCAGTATTTT
TRBV6-6	.	.	TRBJ1-6	CASSTAGHLYSPLHF	TGTGCCAGCAGTACCGCGGGACACCTTTATTCACCCCTCCACTTT
TRBV11-3	.	.	TRBJ2-5	CASRGGAGQETQYF	TGTGCCAGCAGAGGCGGAGCGGGCCAAGAGACCCAGTACTTC
TRBV21-1	.	.	TRBJ2-7	CASSGQGKYF	TGTGCCAGCAGCGGACAGGGGAAGTACTTC
TRBV6-5	.	.	TRBJ1-1	CASSPPGGGTEAFF	TGTGCCAGCAGTCCCCCGGGGGGTGGCACTGAAGCTTTCTTT
TRBV7-9	.	.	TRBJ1-6	CASSLNNSPLHF	TGTGCCAGCAGCTTGAATAATTCACCCCTCCACTTT
TRBV30	few	.	TRBJ1-2	CAWRGNYGYTF	TGTGCCTGGAGGGGGAACTATGGCTACACCTTC
TRBV5-4	.	.	TRBJ1-1	CASSLGGWTEAFF	TGTGCCAGCAGCTTGGGAGGGTGGACTGAAGCTTTCTTT
TRBV9	.	.	TRBJ1-4	CASSVGQHEKLFF	TGTGCCAGCAGCGTAGGTCAGCATGAAAAACTGTTTTTT
TRBV15	.	TRBD1	TRBJ2-5	CATSRAPLATGLGEETQYF	TGTGCCACCAGCAGAGCCCCGCTTGCGACAGGGTTGGGAGAAGAGACCCAGTACTTC
TRBV27	.	.	TRBJ2-1	CASSLLATAYNEQFF	TGTGCCAGCAGTTTATTGGCGACCGCCTACAATGAGCAGTTCTTC
TRBV7-2	.	.	TRBJ1-1	CASSAWGESSNTEAFF	TGTGCCAGCAGCGCATGGGGGGAGAGTTCGAACACTGAAGCTTTCTTT
TRBV7-9	.	.	TRBJ1-1	CASTKGWGPGTEAFF	TGTGCCAGCACCAAAGGTTGGGGGCCAGGTACTGAAGCTTTCTTT